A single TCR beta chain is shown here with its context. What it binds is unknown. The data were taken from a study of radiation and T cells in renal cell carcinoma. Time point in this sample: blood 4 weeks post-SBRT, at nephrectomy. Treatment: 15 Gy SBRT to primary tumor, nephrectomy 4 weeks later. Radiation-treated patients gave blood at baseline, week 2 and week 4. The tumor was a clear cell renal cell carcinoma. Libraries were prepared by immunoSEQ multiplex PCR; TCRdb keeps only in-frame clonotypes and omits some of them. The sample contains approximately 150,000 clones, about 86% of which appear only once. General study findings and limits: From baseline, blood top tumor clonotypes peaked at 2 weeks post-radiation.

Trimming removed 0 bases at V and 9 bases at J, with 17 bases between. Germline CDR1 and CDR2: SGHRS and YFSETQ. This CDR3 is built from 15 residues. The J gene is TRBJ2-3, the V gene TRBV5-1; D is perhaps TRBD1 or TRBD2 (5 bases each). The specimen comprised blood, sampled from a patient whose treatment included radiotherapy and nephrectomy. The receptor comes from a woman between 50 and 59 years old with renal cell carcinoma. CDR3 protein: CASSLGATAEGTQYF. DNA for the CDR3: TGCGCCAGCAGCTTGGGAGCGACAGCAGAGGGGACGCAGTATTTT.